These 5 T cell receptor beta chains share one sample of origin, sequenced in a study of T cell responses to AZD1222 COVID-19 vaccine. Sequencing was performed with immunoSEQ multiplex PCR; in TCRdb, only in-frame clones are kept and a portion is missing. The table shows around 100,000 clones, with about 87% occurring only once. Sequencing was performed on peripheral blood, taken on day 0 of AZD1222 vaccination. These receptors all stem from an adult in good health.

V usage is TRBV19 and J usage is TRBJ2-1; no clear D. Trimming left V 2 bases short and J 7 bases short, with 24 bases between. CDR3 length equals 18 residues. Germline CDR1 and CDR2: LNHDA and SQIVND (reference sequence). CDR3 amino acids: CASSIQFLMATARNEQFF. The CDR3 nucleotides are TGTGCCAGTAGTATACAATTTTTAATGGCGACCGCTAGAAATGAGCAGTTCTTC.

This chain connects TRBV19 to TRBJ2-7; D remains ambiguous. Deletions cut 5 bases from V and 1 base from J, with 9 bases between. The CDR3 runs to 13 residues. From germline, CDR1 is LNHDA and CDR2 SQIVND (reference sequence). DNA of the CDR3: TGTGCCAGTAGTTTGGGCAGATCCTACGAGCAGTACTTC. Translating it yields CASSLGRSYEQYF. The variable domain in full, with the rest retrieved from reference TRBV19 and TRBJ2-7, is DGGITQSPKYLFRKEGQNVTLSCEQNLNHDAMYWYRQDPGQGLRLIYYSQIVNDFQKGDIAEGYSVSREKKESFPLTVTSAQKNPTAFYLCASSLGRSYEQYFGPGTRLTVT.

J is TRBJ1-1 and V is TRBV19; D gene unclear. The germline V gene encodes CDR1 LNHDA and CDR2 SQIVND (reference sequence). V was trimmed by 6 bases and J by 10 bases, leaving 15 bases between them. The length of the CDR3 is 12 residues. CDR3 nucleotide sequence: TGTGCCAGTAGGTCTCGAGAGGCGCGAGCTTTCTTT. The encoded protein is CASRSREARAFF.

The chain combines TRBV7-8 with TRBJ1-2, with D tentatively TRBD1 (5 bases). V was shortened by 1 base and J by 4 bases, with 7 bases between the two germline ends. CDR3 size: 13 residues. Germline V gene sequence: CDR1 SGHVS, CDR2 FQNEAQ. CDR3 amino acids: CASSLVGRYGYTF. DNA of the CDR3: TGTGCCAGCAGCTTAGTGGGACGCTATGGCTACACCTTC.

The chain recombines TRBV20-1 with TRBJ2-7; the match to TRBD1 covers 9 bases. Trimming cost V 3 bases and J 1 base; bases outside gene matches: 4. The germline CDR1 and CDR2 sequences are DFQATT and SNEGSKA (reference sequence). CDR3 length: 14 residues. The CDR3 loop is CSASPGQGSYEQYF. The CDR3 DNA reads TGCAGTGCTAGTCCGGGACAGGGATCCTACGAGCAGTACTTC.